This TCR beta chain was sequenced during a study of monozygotic twins with inflammatory bowel disease. As for this clonotype: Its antigen remains unknown.

Study findings and constraints: The results supported no single strong signal or clonotype associated with IBD. The authors could not tell different T cell subtypes apart. IBD patients shared fewer clonotypes with others than healthy twins, especially with disease activity.

Germline-derived CDR1 and CDR2 are SNHLY and FYNNEI. There are 15 residues in the CDR3. TCRdb reanalyzed the 5' RACE reads and collapses them to one entry per CDR3 protein, without DNA. This repertoire comprises 210,000 or so distinct CDR3 sequences; its ten largest clones make up less than 9%. The chain uses TRBV2 and TRBJ2-7; TCRdb returns TRBD1, unconfirmable since there is no DNA. The clonotype comes from a human donor with ulcerative colitis or Crohn's disease, or a healthy co-twin of an affected twin (not recorded which). Sequenced sample: blood. This CDR3 is CAGRERTGDGHEQYF.